This T cell receptor (beta chain) was obtained from a study of cytomegalovirus exposure and HLA in healthy donors. The PCR ran on 60 Vbeta and 13 Jbeta primers. The table came from immunoSEQ multiplex PCR; TCRdb's copy has only in-frame clones and leaves some out. The sample lists about 120,000 clones, approximately 75% seen once, with less than 5.5% in the top ten. This CDR3 region has 16 residues. V was trimmed by 5 bases and J by 2 bases, leaving 15 bases between them. Germline CDR1 and CDR2: SGHVS and FQNEAQ. V is TRBV7-8 and J is TRBJ2-2; weak D call: TRBD1 (6 bases). The sample consisted of PBMCs. The sequence derives from a man between 50 and 59 years old in good health and CMV-seropositive. This chain's CDR3 is CASSPLGADNTGELFF. The CDR3 bases are TGTGCCAGCAGCCCTTTGGGGGCAGACAACACCGGGGAGCTGTTTTTT.